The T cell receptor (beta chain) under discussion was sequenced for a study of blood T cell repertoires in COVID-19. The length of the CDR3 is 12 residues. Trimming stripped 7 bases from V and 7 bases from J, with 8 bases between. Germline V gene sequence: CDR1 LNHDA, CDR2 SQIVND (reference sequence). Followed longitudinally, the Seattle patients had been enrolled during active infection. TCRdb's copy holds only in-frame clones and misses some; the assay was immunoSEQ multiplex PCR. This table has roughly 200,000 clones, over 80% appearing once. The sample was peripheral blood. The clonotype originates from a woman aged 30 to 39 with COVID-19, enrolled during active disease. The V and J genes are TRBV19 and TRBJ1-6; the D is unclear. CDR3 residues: CASKVGNSPLHF. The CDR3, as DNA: TGTGCCAGTAAGGTCGGGAATTCACCCCTCCACTTT.